This is a list of T cell receptor beta chains from one sample in a study of beta chain features in type 1 diabetes. Profiling relied on immunoSEQ multiplex PCR, and the TCRdb table lists in-frame clones only, not all of them. The data contain 300,000 to 400,000 clones, approximately 11% of them singletons. The sequencing input was naive CD4+ T cells from blood. These receptor sequences come from a woman aged 25 to 39 in good health. Each CDR3 is given with its conserved first and last residue. A D gene is named only where the DNA matches it firmly. A row's size may be missing; if present it is once, few, many or a size class.

>few|TRBJ2-2|TRBD2|TRBV7-8
TGTGCCAGCAGCCCTCTAGCGGGAGGGCCCTCGGTGAACACCGGGGAGCTGTTTTTT
CASSPLAGGPSVNTGELFF
>few|TRBJ2-3|NA|TRBV7-2
TGTGCCAGCAGCCGAGTTTCAATTAATACGCAGTATTTT
CASSRVSINTQYF
>NA|TRBJ1-2|NA|TRBV6-6
TGTGCCAGCCGAGAGACAGTCTATGGCTACACCTTC
CASRETVYGYTF
>NA|TRBJ2-1|NA|TRBV4-3
TGCGCCAGCAGCCAAGATCGCACGGGCTACAATGAGCAGTTCTTC
CASSQDRTGYNEQFF
>NA|TRBJ2-1|NA|TRBV4-3
TGCGCCAGCAGTGGCAGGATCTGGGTGGATGAGCAGTTCTTC
CASSGRIWVDEQFF
>NA|TRBJ2-2|NA|TRBV5-1
TGCGCCAGCAGCCCCAGGGGGGTTCGACGAGCGGGCAGCACCGGGGAGCTGTTTTTT
CASSPRGVRRAGSTGELFF
>few|TRBJ2-3|TRBD2|TRBV30
TGTGCCTGGAATTTAGCGGGAGGGCCTGCGGTCTCAGATACGCAGTATTTT
CAWNLAGGPAVSDTQYF
>few|TRBJ1-1|TRBD1|TRBV19
TGTGCCAGGAGAAAGCAGGGGGCGAACACTGAAGCTTTCTTT
CARRKQGANTEAFF
>NA|TRBJ2-2|TRBD1|TRBV19
TGTGCCAGTGGGGGACAGGGAGAATTTTCCGGGGAGCTGTTTTTT
CASGGQGEFSGELFF
>NA|TRBJ2-7|NA|TRBV6-5
TGTGCCAGCAGTTACCCAACCTACGAGCAGTACTTC
CASSYPTYEQYF
>NA|TRBJ2-3|TRBD2|TRBV4-2
TGTGCCAGCAGCCAACCCGTAGCGGGAGGGAGGACGCAGTATTTT
CASSQPVAGGRTQYF
>few|TRBJ2-7|TRBD2|TRBV29-1
TGCAGCGTCGAAGGGGGGGGACTAGCGGAAGGGTACGAGCAGTACTTC
CSVEGGGLAEGYEQYF
>NA|TRBJ2-1|NA|TRBV18
TGTGCCAGCTCACCCCGAACTGGTGAACCTTACAATGAGCAGTTCTTC
CASSPRTGEPYNEQFF
>few|TRBJ2-5|TRBD2|TRBV5-1
TGCGCCAGCAGCCCTTTGGCTAGCGGTCAGGAGACCCAGTACTTC
CASSPLASGQETQYF
>few|TRBJ2-7|TRBD1|TRBV27
TGTGCCAGCAGTTTCCGGCTAGGACAGGGTAGGGGATACGAGCAGTACTTC
CASSFRLGQGRGYEQYF
>NA|TRBJ2-3|NA|TRBV7-3
TGTGCCAGCAGCTACCGTGAAGGGGGCACAGATACGCAGTATTTT
CASSYREGGTDTQYF
>few|TRBJ2-3|TRBD1|TRBV10-3
TGTGCCATCAGTGATCCGGGACAGGGGGCAGATACGCAGTATTTT
CAISDPGQGADTQYF
>NA|TRBJ2-5|TRBD1|TRBV2
TGTGCCAGCAGTGGACAGGGAGATTTCGGGGAGACCCAGTACTTC
CASSGQGDFGETQYF
>NA|TRBJ2-1|NA|TRBV28
TGTGCCAGCCAAGGACAGAACAATGAGCAGTTCTTC
CASQGQNNEQFF
>once|TRBJ2-3|TRBD1|TRBV7-9
TGTGCCAGCAGCTCGACAGGGGGTGGCACAGATACGCAGTATTTT
CASSSTGGGTDTQYF
>NA|TRBJ1-5|TRBD1|TRBV6-7
TGTGCCAGCCAAACAGGGGAGAATCAGCCCCAGCATTTT
CASQTGENQPQHF
>few|TRBJ2-5|TRBD2|TRBV15
TGTGCCACCAGCAGAGATAGACTAGCGGGTGTCGAGACCCAGTACTTC
CATSRDRLAGVETQYF
>few|TRBJ1-1|TRBD1|TRBV5-1
TGCGCCAGCAGCTTGGACGGACAGGTAGGGGCTGAAGCTTTCTTT
CASSLDGQVGAEAFF
>NA|TRBJ2-1|NA|TRBV9
TGTGCCAGCAGCGTAGAGGGAGTCGCAATGGAGCAGTTCTTC
CASSVEGVAMEQFF
>few|TRBJ2-7|TRBD1|TRBV28
TGTGCCAGCAGGGGGGGGACAGGGAAGGGTAAGGAGCAGTACTTC
CASRGGTGKGKEQYF
>NA|TRBJ2-3|TRBD2|TRBV7-2
TGTGCCAGCAGCCCCGGGACTAGCGGGAGGCAGCGGCAGTATTTT
CASSPGTSGRQRQYF
>NA|TRBJ2-3|NA|TRBV18
TGTGCCAGCTCACTCTCGGGAGGCACAGATACGCAGTATTTT
CASSLSGGTDTQYF
>NA|TRBJ2-1|NA|TRBV1
TGCACCAGCAGCCAATACCACTCCGGGACAGGGTCCCATGAGCAGTTCTTC
CTSSQYHSGTGSHEQFF
>NA|TRBJ2-7|TRBD1|TRBV28
TGTGCCAGCAGTTTTGTGGACAGGGGTAACGAGCAGTACTTC
CASSFVDRGNEQYF
>NA|TRBJ2-7|TRBD1|TRBV18
TGTGCCAGCTCACCGGGACAGGGAACATACGAGCAGTACTTC
CASSPGQGTYEQYF
>NA|TRBJ2-7|NA|TRBV28
TGTGCCAGCAGTTCCCAAGCGGGACAAACCTTC
CASSSQAGQTF
>NA|TRBJ2-7|TRBD2|TRBV9
TGTGCCAGCAGCGTAGCAGCGGGAGGCTACGAGCAGTACTTC
CASSVAAGGYEQYF
>few|TRBJ1-4|TRBD1|TRBV9
TGTGCCAGCAGCCCCGGGACAGGGAACCGCTTTGGAGAAAAACTGTTTTTT
CASSPGTGNRFGEKLFF
>NA|TRBJ1-2|NA|TRBV15
TGTGCCACCAGCGGCGGGAGGCAGGATCTCTATGGCTACACCTTC
CATSGGRQDLYGYTF
>NA|TRBJ1-1|NA|TRBV9
TGTGCCAGCAGCGTAGGCGGCACCATGAACACTGAAGCTTTCTTT
CASSVGGTMNTEAFF
>NA|TRBJ1-3|TRBD1|TRBV5-1
TGCGCCAGCAGCTTGGGGGACAGGGACGGAAACACCATATATTTT
CASSLGDRDGNTIYF
>NA|TRBJ2-1|NA|TRBV30
TGTGGGCTGGGCAGCTCCTACAATGAGCAGTTCTTC
CGLGSSYNEQFF
>few|TRBJ2-1|TRBD2|TRBV5-6
TGTGCCAGCAGCTTGTTCCTAGCGGGAGGGGAGCAGTTCTTC
CASSLFLAGGEQFF
>NA|TRBJ2-1|TRBD2|TRBV2
TGTGCCAGCATATGGGGGAGGGGCAATGAGCAGTTCTTC
CASIWGRGNEQFF